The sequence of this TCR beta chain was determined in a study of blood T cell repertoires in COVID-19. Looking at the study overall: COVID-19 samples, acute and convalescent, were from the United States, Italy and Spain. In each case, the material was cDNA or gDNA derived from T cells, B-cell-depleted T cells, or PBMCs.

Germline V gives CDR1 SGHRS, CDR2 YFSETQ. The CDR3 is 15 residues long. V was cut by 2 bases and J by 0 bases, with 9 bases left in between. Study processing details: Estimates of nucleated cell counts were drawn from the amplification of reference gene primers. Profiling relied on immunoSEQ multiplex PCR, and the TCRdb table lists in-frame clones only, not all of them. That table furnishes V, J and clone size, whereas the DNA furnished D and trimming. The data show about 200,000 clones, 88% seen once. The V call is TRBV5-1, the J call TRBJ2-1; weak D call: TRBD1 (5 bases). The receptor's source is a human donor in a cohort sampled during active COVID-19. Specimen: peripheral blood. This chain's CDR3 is CASSFQGSSYNEQFF. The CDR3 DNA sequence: TGCGCCAGCAGCTTTCAGGGTAGCTCCTACAATGAGCAGTTCTTC.